Below are 5 T cell receptor beta chains sequenced from a single sample in a study of T cell repertoires in cytomegalovirus infection (dated by TCRdb to between 2018 and 2021). Sequencer: Illumina HiSeq 1500. Using fastp trimming at Q25 and MiXCR clonotype assembly, TCRdb reanalyzed the public sequencing data and kept in-frame beta chains. Rows matching on CDR3 protein sequence are summarized as one entry with the most common DNA and genes. This sample is represented by more than 150,000 distinct CDR3 sequences; roughly a fifth of them were singletons. Clones ranked in the top ten supply approximately 3% of the sample. The specimen was PBMCs. These receptor sequences come from a human donor in good health (CMV status not recorded). Some clones in this sample may be carry-over from other donors' samples.

This clonotype was observed a handful of times. The chain couples TRBV6-1 to TRBJ2-5; D possibly corresponds to TRBD1 (5 bases). The CDR3 has 15 residues. Germline-derived CDR1 and CDR2 are MNHNS and SASEGT. V was shortened by 2 bases and J by 7 bases, with 17 bases between the two germline ends. The CDR3 loop is CASSEIAARVATQYF. CDR3 sequence (DNA): TGTGCCAGCAGTGAAATCGCAGCCAGGGTGGCGACCCAGTACTTC.

The chain has TRBV11-3 and TRBJ2-4; TRBD1 is a possible D gene (5 bases). Trimming removed 1 base at V and 13 bases at J, with 8 bases between. CDR1 and CDR2 from the germline V gene are SGHNT and YENEEA. This CDR3 is built from 11 residues. Here the CDR3 reads CASSLVTVQYF. The CDR3 nucleotides are TGTGCCAGCAGCTTAGTGACAGTCCAGTACTTC.

About this clonotype itself: At one end, the junction sequence differs from germline, possibly due to a read error. This chain uses TRBV7-9 with TRBJ2-1; D remains ambiguous. Per germline, CDR1 SEHNR and CDR2 FQNEAQ (reference sequence). The CDR3 runs to 13 residues. CDR3 residues: CASSSTTHNQQFF. In nucleotides, the CDR3 is TGTGCCAGCAGCTCCACTACCCACAATCAGCAGTTCTTC. Full variable domain (remainder filled in from reference TRBV7-9 and TRBJ2-1): DTGVSQNPRHKITKRGQNVTFRCDPISEHNRLYWYRQTLGQGPEFLTYFQNEAQLEKSRLLSDRFSAERPKGSFSTLEIQRTEQGDSAMYLCASSSTTHNQQFFGPGTRLTVL.

This clonotype was counted at least ten times. The chain employs TRBV6-2 or TRBV6-3 and TRBJ1-5; 7 bases fit TRBD1. The CDR3 has 14 residues. Germline loops: CDR1 MNHEY, CDR2 SVGEGT. Trimming took 4 bases from V and 6 from J; bases not matched to a gene: 6. CDR3 coding DNA: TGTGCCAGCAGTTCGCAGGGGGAAACTCAGCCCCAGCATTTT. Translated, it gives CASSSQGETQPQHF.

This clonotype was seen a single time. J is TRBJ1-6 and V is TRBV7-2; D is perhaps TRBD1 (5 bases). The ends were cut back, 8 bases at V and 5 bases at J, with 13 bases in the middle. The CDR3 is 14 residues long. Germline V gene sequence: CDR1 SGHTA, CDR2 FQGNSA. The CDR3, as DNA: TGTGCCAGCGGGGTAGGGACCAATAATTCACCCCTCCACTTT. It specifies CASGVGTNNSPLHF.